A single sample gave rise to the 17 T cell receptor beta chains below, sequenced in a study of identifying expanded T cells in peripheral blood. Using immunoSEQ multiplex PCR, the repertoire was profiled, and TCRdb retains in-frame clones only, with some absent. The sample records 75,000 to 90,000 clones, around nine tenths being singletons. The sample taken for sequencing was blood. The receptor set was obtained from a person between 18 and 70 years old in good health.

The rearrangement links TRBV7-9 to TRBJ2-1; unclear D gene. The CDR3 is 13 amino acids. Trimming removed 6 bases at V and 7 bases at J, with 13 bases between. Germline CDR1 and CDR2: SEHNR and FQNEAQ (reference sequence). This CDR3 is CASSYKDPNEQFF. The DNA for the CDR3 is TGTGCCAGCAGTTACAAGGACCCTAATGAGCAGTTCTTC.

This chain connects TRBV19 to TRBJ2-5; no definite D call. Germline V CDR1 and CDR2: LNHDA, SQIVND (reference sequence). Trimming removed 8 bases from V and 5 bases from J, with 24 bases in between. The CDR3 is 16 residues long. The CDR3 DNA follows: TGTGCCAGTTCCCACGGTCCGGGCAGAGGTGAGGAGACCCAGTACTTC. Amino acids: CASSHGPGRGEETQYF.

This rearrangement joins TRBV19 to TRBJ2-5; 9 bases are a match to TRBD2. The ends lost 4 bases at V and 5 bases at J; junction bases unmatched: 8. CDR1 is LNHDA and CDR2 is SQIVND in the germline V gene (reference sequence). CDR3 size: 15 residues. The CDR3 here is CASSRAGTSPETQYF. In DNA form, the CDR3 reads TGTGCCAGTAGTAGAGCCGGGACTAGCCCCGAGACCCAGTACTTC.

Here the CDR3 DNA reads TGTGCCAGCAGTCGTGGCGGGACACCCAATGAGCAGTTCTTC. This translates into CASSRGGTPNEQFF. The chain joins TRBV6-4 to TRBJ2-1, with D possibly called TRBD1 or TRBD2 (6 bases each). This CDR3 spans 14 amino acids. Per the germline V gene, CDR1 is MRHNA and CDR2 is SNTAGT. V dropped 5 bases and J dropped 6 bases, with 14 bases sitting between them.

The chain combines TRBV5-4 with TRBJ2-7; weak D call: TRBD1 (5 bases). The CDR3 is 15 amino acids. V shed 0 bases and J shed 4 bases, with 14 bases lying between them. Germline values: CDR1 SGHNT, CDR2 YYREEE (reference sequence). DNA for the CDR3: TGTGCCAGCAGCTTGGAAGGGGCCCCCCTTTACGAGCAGTACTTC. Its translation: CASSLEGAPLYEQYF.

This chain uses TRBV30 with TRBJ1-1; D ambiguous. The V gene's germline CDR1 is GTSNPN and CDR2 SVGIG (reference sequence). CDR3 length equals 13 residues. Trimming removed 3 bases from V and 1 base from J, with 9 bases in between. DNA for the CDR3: TGTGCCTGGAGGGCTGGATCGAACACTGAAGCTTTCTTT. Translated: CAWRAGSNTEAFF.

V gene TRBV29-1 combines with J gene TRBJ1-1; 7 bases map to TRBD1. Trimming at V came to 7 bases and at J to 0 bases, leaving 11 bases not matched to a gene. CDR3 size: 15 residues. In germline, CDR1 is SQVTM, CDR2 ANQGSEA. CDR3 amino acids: CSAPGQQTMNTEAFF. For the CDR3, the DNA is TGCAGCGCCCCGGGACAGCAGACCATGAACACTGAAGCTTTCTTT. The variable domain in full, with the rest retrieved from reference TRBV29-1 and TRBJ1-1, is SAVISQKPSRDICQRGTSLTIQCQVDSQVTMMFWYRQQPGQSLTLIATANQGSEATYESGFVIDKFPISRPNLTFSTLTVSNMSPEDSSIYLCSAPGQQTMNTEAFFGQGTRLTVV.

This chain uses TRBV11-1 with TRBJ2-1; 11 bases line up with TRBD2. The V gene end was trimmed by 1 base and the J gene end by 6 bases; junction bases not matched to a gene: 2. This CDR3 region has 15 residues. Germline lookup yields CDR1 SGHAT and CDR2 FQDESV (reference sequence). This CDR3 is CASSLGLAGPNEQFF. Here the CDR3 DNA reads TGTGCCAGCAGCTTAGGACTAGCGGGACCCAATGAGCAGTTCTTC.

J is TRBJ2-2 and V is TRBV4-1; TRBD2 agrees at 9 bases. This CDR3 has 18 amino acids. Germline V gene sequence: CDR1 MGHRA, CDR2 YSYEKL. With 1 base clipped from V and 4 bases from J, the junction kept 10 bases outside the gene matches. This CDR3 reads CASSQVRKRGDSTGELFF. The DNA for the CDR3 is TGCGCCAGCAGCCAAGTAAGAAAGCGGGGGGACTCCACCGGGGAGCTGTTTTTT.

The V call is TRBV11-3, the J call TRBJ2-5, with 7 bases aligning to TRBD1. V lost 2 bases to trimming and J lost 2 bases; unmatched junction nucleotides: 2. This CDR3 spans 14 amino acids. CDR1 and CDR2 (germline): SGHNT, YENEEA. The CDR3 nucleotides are TGTGCCAGCAGCTTACAGGGGGTTCAAGAGACCCAGTACTTC. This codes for CASSLQGVQETQYF. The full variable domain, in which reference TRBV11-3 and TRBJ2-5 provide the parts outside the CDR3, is EAGVVQSPRYKIIEKKQPVAFWCNPISGHNTLYWYLQNLGQGPELLIRYENEEAVDDSQLPKDRFSAERLKGVDSTLKIQPAELGDSAVYLCASSLQGVQETQYFGPGTRLLVL.

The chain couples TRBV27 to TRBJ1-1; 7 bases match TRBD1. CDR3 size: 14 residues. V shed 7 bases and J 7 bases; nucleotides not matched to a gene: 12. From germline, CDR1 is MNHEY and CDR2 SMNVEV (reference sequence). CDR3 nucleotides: TGTGCCAGCATCACGAGGGGGCCACATGGTGAAGCTTTCTTT. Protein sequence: CASITRGPHGEAFF.

Here the CDR3 DNA reads TGTGCCAGCGCGGCGGGGATGAGCGGCTACACCTTC. This codes for CASAAGMSGYTF. The chain uses TRBV14 and TRBJ1-2; D gene ambiguous. Trimming took off 8 bases at V and 8 bases at J, with 15 bases between the two ends. This CDR3 is 12 amino acids long. The germline gives CDR1 SGHDN, CDR2 FVKESK.

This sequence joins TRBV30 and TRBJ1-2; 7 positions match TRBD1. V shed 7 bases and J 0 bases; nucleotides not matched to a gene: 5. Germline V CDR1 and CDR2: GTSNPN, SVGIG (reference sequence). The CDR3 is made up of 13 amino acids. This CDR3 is CASGTEANYGYTF. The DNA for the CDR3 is TGTGCCTCAGGGACAGAAGCTAACTATGGCTACACCTTC.

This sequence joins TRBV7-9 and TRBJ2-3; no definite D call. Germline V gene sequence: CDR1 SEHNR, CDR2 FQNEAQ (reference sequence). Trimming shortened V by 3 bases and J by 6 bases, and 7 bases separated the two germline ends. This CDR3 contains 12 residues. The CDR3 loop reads CASSLWGDTQYF. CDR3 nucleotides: TGTGCCAGCAGCTTGTGGGGTGATACGCAGTATTTT.

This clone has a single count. The DNA of the CDR3 is TGTGCCAGTGAGGGGGGTTTTAGGAACACTGAAGCTTTCTTT. Translation gives CASEGGFRNTEAFF. The chain combines TRBV19 with TRBJ1-1, with D perhaps TRBD1 (6 bases). Trimming took off 8 bases at V and 1 base at J, with 14 bases between the two ends. Germline assignment: CDR1 LNHDA and CDR2 SQIVND (reference sequence). The length of the CDR3 is 14 residues.

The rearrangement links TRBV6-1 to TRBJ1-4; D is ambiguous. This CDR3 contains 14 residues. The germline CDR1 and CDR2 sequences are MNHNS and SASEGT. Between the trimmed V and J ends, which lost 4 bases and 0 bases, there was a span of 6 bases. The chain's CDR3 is CASSGGTTNEKLFF. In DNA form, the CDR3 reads TGTGCCAGCAGTGGCGGAACAACTAATGAAAAACTGTTTTTT.

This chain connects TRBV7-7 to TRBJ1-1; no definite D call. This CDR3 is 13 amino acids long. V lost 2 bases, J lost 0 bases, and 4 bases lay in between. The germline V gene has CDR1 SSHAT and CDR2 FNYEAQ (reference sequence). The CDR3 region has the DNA TGTGCCAGCAGCTTACAGATGAACACTGAAGCTTTCTTT. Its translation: CASSLQMNTEAFF.